The 13 T cell receptor beta chains below were found in one sample sequenced in a study of tumour-infiltrating T cells in Burkitt lymphoma. Using immunoSEQ multiplex PCR, the repertoire was profiled, and TCRdb retains in-frame clones only, with some absent. This table has about 2,500 clones, about 14% appearing once. The sample was tumor tissue. All receptors derive from a human donor with Burkitt lymphoma.

This clone was seen a few times. The V call is TRBV10-3, the J call TRBJ2-1, with D uncertain. V lost 7 bases and J lost 0, with 10 bases in between. The CDR3 has 14 residues. Germline V lookup: CDR1 ENHRY, CDR2 SYGVKD. The CDR3 protein is CAINSPASYNEQFF. DNA for the CDR3: TGTGCCATCAACTCTCCGGCCTCCTACAATGAGCAGTTCTTC.

The chain couples TRBV29-1 to TRBJ1-4; D remains unclear. With 6 bases removed from V and 5 bases from J, the gap between germline ends came to 13 bases. The CDR3 is 13 residues long. Germline CDR1 SQVTM, CDR2 ANQGSEA. CDR3: CSVRGGGNEKLFF. The CDR3 nucleotides read TGCAGCGTCCGAGGAGGTGGGAATGAAAAACTGTTTTTT. The full variable domain, rest sourced from reference TRBV29-1 and TRBJ1-4, is SAVISQKPSRDICQRGTSLTIQCQVDSQVTMMFWYRQQPGQSLTLIATANQGSEATYESGFVIDKFPISRPNLTFSTLTVSNMSPEDSSIYLCSVRGGGNEKLFFGSGTQLSVL.

The sample holds a few counts of this clone. The J gene is TRBJ1-1, the V gene TRBV10-3, with D tentatively TRBD1 (5 bases). V lost 6 bases, J lost 7 bases, and 21 bases lay in between. CDR1 is ENHRY, CDR2 SYGVKD, per germline. This CDR3 comprises 15 residues. In DNA form, the CDR3 reads TGTGCCATCAGACCCAGCCGGGACGCCCCCAATGAAGCTTTCTTT. Amino acids: CAIRPSRDAPNEAFF.

This chain connects TRBV19 to TRBJ1-1, with D unclear. The CDR3 is 14 amino acids. From germline, CDR1 is LNHDA and CDR2 SQIVND (reference sequence). V dropped 7 bases and J dropped 1 base, with 13 bases sitting between them. CDR3 coding DNA: TGTGCCAGTAAGAGGCCCTGGGGGAACACTGAAGCTTTCTTT. This codes for CASKRPWGNTEAFF. The complete variable domain, with remaining parts taken from reference TRBV19 and TRBJ1-1, reads DGGITQSPKYLFRKEGQNVTLSCEQNLNHDAMYWYRQDPGQGLRLIYYSQIVNDFQKGDIAEGYSVSREKKESFPLTVTSAQKNPTAFYLCASKRPWGNTEAFFGQGTRLTVV.

The chain has TRBV7-9 and TRBJ2-2, with unresolved D. V lost 4 bases, J lost 4 bases, and 16 bases lay in between. Germline lookup yields CDR1 SEHNR and CDR2 FQNEAQ (reference sequence). The CDR3 is made up of 16 amino acids. The chain's CDR3 is CASSSGPRRRTGELFF. DNA for the CDR3: TGTGCCAGCAGCTCAGGCCCCAGAAGACGCACCGGGGAGCTGTTTTTT.

CDR3 nucleotide sequence: TGTGCCATCAGTGAGGCCACCTACGAGCAGTACTTC. Its protein product is CAISEATYEQYF. V usage is TRBV10-3 and J usage is TRBJ2-7, with D uncertain. The CDR3 has 12 amino acids. Germline V lookup: CDR1 ENHRY, CDR2 SYGVKD. Trimming stripped 2 bases from V and 2 bases from J, with 4 bases between.

V is TRBV5-3 and J is TRBJ2-7, with TRBD2 as a possible D gene (6 bases). TRBV5-3 counts as an open reading frame of uncertain function. Deletions cut 0 bases from V and 4 bases from J, with 14 bases between. The CDR3 contains 15 residues. The chain's CDR3 is CARSLGDSGEYEQYF. For the CDR3, the DNA is TGTGCCAGAAGCTTGGGTGATTCGGGAGAATACGAGCAGTACTTC.

This clone was counted a few times. The same CDR3 also results from other DNA sequences found in this sample. The chain recombines TRBV27 with TRBJ1-2; D is unresolved. Germline CDR1 MNHEY, CDR2 SMNVEV (reference sequence). V shed 2 bases and J shed 0 bases, with 7 bases lying between them. The CDR3 is 14 residues long. In DNA, the CDR3 is TGTGCCAGCAGTTTAGTCGGATCTAACTATGGCTACACCTTC. It specifies CASSLVGSNYGYTF.

The count of this clone is one. V is TRBV18 and J is TRBJ2-1; D not certain. In germline, CDR1 is KGHSH, CDR2 LQKENI. Deletions cut 4 bases from V and 9 bases from J, with 19 bases between. CDR3 length: 15 amino acids. The chain's CDR3 is CASSLLLVGFPEQFF. CDR3 sequence (DNA): TGTGCCAGCTCACTTCTACTTGTTGGCTTCCCTGAGCAGTTCTTC.

This clone is a singleton in its sample. The chain is built from TRBV5-1 and TRBJ2-7, with 8 nucleotides matching TRBD1. After removal of 4 bases from V and 1 base from J, the junction contained 7 bases not matched to a gene. The CDR3 is 15 residues long. The germline V gene has CDR1 SGHRS and CDR2 YFSETQ. CDR3 residues: CASSPLGTGSYEQYF. In DNA, the CDR3 is TGCGCCAGCAGCCCTCTCGGGACAGGTTCCTACGAGCAGTACTTC.

This chain links TRBV2 with TRBJ1-1; D is uncertain. Germline V gene lookup returns CDR1 SNHLY and CDR2 FYNNEI. The CDR3 totals 15 residues. V was cut by 4 bases and J by 1 base, with 13 bases left in between. The DNA for the CDR3 is TGTGCCAGCAGTGTTGGCCCGAACCCGAACACTGAAGCTTTCTTT. This gives the protein CASSVGPNPNTEAFF.

A few counts support this clone. The J gene is TRBJ1-2, the V gene TRBV7-8; maybe TRBD1 (5 bases). Germline CDR1 reads SGHVS; CDR2 reads FQNEAQ. The CDR3 is 14 residues long. Trimming stripped 2 bases from V and 5 bases from J, with 12 bases between. The CDR3 sequence: CASSLIQGGYGYTF. CDR3 sequence (DNA): TGTGCCAGCAGCTTAATTCAGGGTGGTTATGGCTACACCTTC.

This clone has just one count. A much more abundant neighbour one base away suggests this may be a read error. This chain uses TRBV10-3 with TRBJ2-7, with TRBD2 identical over 8 bases. V trimming: 7 bases; J trimming: 3 bases; junction bases outside the gene matches: 8. This CDR3 has 14 amino acids. CDR1 and CDR2 (germline): ENHRY, SYGVKD. DNA of the CDR3: TGTGCCATCATGTCTAACGGGGGGGTCTACGAGCAGTACTTC. The encoded protein is CAIMSNGGVYEQYF.